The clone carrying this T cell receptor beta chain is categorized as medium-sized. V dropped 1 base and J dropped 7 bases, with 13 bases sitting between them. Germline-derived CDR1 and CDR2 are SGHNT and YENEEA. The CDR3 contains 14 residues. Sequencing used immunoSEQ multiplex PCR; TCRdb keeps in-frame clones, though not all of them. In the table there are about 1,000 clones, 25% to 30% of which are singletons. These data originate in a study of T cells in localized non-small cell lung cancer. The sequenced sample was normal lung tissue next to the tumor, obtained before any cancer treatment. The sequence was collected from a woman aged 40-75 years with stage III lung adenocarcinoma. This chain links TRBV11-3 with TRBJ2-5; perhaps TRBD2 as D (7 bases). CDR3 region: CASSLVGGPGTQYF. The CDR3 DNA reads TGTGCCAGCAGCTTAGTGGGGGGGCCAGGGACCCAGTACTTC.